A single sample is the source of the 23 T cell receptor beta chains below, sequenced in a study of blood T cell repertoires in COVID-19. Sequencing used immunoSEQ multiplex PCR; TCRdb keeps in-frame clones, though not all of them. The sample lists 300,000 to 350,000 clones; roughly 87% were seen once. The sequencing input was PBMCs or T cells enriched from blood (not recorded which). Receptors originate from a woman in her twenties or thirties who had recovered from COVID-19.

V and J are TRBV11-2 and TRBJ1-1; 9 positions agree with TRBD1. J gave up 5 bases and V 4 bases, and 17 bases lay outside the gene matches. Germline CDR1 is SGHAT and CDR2 is FQNNGV. CDR3 length: 18 amino acids. The CDR3 DNA reads TGTGCCAGCAGCTCGGGAACGGGACAGGGAAAAGGGTGGACTGAAGCTTTCTTT. This translates into CASSSGTGQGKGWTEAFF.

This clone appeared a single time. CDR3 DNA: TGTGCCACCAGTGACAGGACAGGGCGCAATGAGCAGTTCTTC. It is translated as CATSDRTGRNEQFF. This rearrangement joins TRBV24-1 to TRBJ2-1; 8 nucleotides align to TRBD1. V lost 4 bases, J lost 6 bases, and 4 bases stayed unmatched. The CDR3 consists of 14 residues. Germline lookup yields CDR1 KGHDR and CDR2 SFDVKD.

The chain recombines TRBV18 with TRBJ2-7; D gene uncertain. This CDR3 has 12 amino acids. CDR1 KGHSH and CDR2 LQKENI come from the germline V gene. Trimming shortened V by 3 bases and J by 3 bases, and 6 bases separated the two germline ends. The CDR3 DNA is TGTGCCAGCTCACCGTTGAGCTACGAGCAGTACTTC. It specifies CASSPLSYEQYF. Complete variable domain (other parts from reference TRBV18 and TRBJ2-7): NAGVMQNPRHLVRRRGQEARLRCSPMKGHSHVYWYRQLPEEGLKFMVYLQKENIIDESGMPKERFSAEFPKEGPSILRIQQVVRGDSAAYFCASSPLSYEQYFGPGTRLTVT.

This chain joins TRBV18 and TRBJ1-5, with 8 nucleotides matching TRBD1. The CDR3 sequence is 15 residues long. V lost 3 bases and J lost 4; bases outside the gene matches: 5. In germline, CDR1 is KGHSH, CDR2 LQKENI. CDR3 loop: CASSPGRQGNQPQHF. The CDR3, as DNA: TGTGCCAGCTCACCTGGCCGACAGGGGAATCAGCCCCAGCATTTT.

Of note for this clone: Other DNA sequences in this specimen translate into the identical CDR3. The chain uses TRBV29-1 and TRBJ2-7; TRBD1 is a possible D gene (6 bases). V was trimmed by 4 bases and J by 4 bases, leaving 11 bases between them. Germline V CDR1 and CDR2: SQVTM, ANQGSEA. This CDR3 is built from 12 residues. The CDR3 region is CSVARDTYEQYF. The CDR3 DNA reads TGCAGCGTTGCCCGGGACACTTACGAGCAGTACTTC.

The J gene is TRBJ1-6, the V gene TRBV21-1. TRBV21-1 is classified as a pseudogene. This CDR3 has 12 residues. CDR3 in DNA: TGTGCCTGCGGGTTGCCTAATTCACCCCTCCACTTT. This translates into CACGLPNSPLHF.

V gene TRBV11-3 combines with J gene TRBJ2-3; 7 nucleotides align to TRBD1. The length of the CDR3 is 16 residues. CDR1 is SGHNT, CDR2 YENEEA, per germline. The J segment lost 0 bases and the V segment lost 4 bases, leaving 7 bases of the junction unmatched. The CDR3 region has the DNA TGTGCCAGCAGCTCTGGCCGGGACAGTAGCACAGATACGCAGTATTTT. This codes for CASSSGRDSSTDTQYF.

A note on this clone: At the DNA level, this CDR3 is encoded by other sequences in the same sample as well. The rearrangement links TRBV5-1 to TRBJ2-2, with a weak D call TRBD2 (6 bases). This CDR3 region has 14 residues. V dropped 0 bases and J dropped 6 bases, with 9 bases sitting between them. From germline, CDR1 is SGHRS and CDR2 YFSETQ. CDR3 sequence reads: CASSLAGGPGELFF. The CDR3 nucleotides are TGCGCCAGCAGCTTGGCCGGGGGTCCCGGGGAGCTGTTTTTT.

The chain uses TRBV6-5 and TRBJ2-5, with 8 bases that match TRBD1. This CDR3 contains 14 residues. Per germline, CDR1 MNHEY and CDR2 SVGAGI. The ends lost 4 bases at V and 9 bases at J; junction bases unmatched: 10. The CDR3 DNA sequence: TGTGCCAGCAGTTCATCCGGGACAGGAGCCTCCCAGTACTTC. Residues: CASSSSGTGASQYF.

This clone was detected a few times. CDR3 nucleotide sequence: TGTGCCAGCTCACCAAAGGGTGGGGACATGAACACTGAAGCTTTCTTT. It yields the protein CASSPKGGDMNTEAFF. The chain employs TRBV18 and TRBJ1-1; D perhaps matches TRBD1 (6 bases). Germline V gives CDR1 KGHSH, CDR2 LQKENI. The CDR3 runs 16 residues. V lost 2 bases, J lost 0 bases, and 13 bases lay in between.

This clone was recorded only once. The chain combines TRBV3-1 (or the pseudogene TRBV3-2) with TRBJ2-5; a weak D match, TRBD1 (5 bases). Germline V gene lookup returns CDR1 LGHDT and CDR2 YNNKEL (reference sequence). The CDR3 consists of 14 residues. Trimming cost V 5 bases and J 5 bases, with 15 bases left between them. This CDR3 reads CASSETGSVETQYF. In DNA, the CDR3 is TGTGCCAGCAGCGAAACAGGTTCAGTGGAGACCCAGTACTTC.

The rearrangement uses TRBV28 and TRBJ1-6; TRBD1 aligns across 8 bases. The CDR3 loop spans 15 amino acids. In germline, CDR1 is MDHEN, CDR2 SYDVKM. Trimming at V came to 6 bases and at J to 16 bases, leaving 17 bases not matched to a gene. The CDR3 loop is CASSLDWGQATVLHF. Here the CDR3 DNA reads TGTGCCAGCAGCTTGGATTGGGGACAGGCTACCGTACTCCACTTT.

In this sample, this clone turned up once. The chain uses TRBV29-1 and TRBJ1-1; the D is unclear. This CDR3 is 11 amino acids long. The V and J ends lost 1 base and 4 bases respectively, with 4 bases between them. From germline, CDR1 is SQVTM and CDR2 ANQGSEA. The CDR3 DNA reads TGCAGCGTTGAAGTCCGCACTGAAGCTTTCTTT. Its translation: CSVEVRTEAFF.

The rearrangement uses TRBV19 and TRBJ1-5, with D possibly being TRBD1 (6 bases). V dropped 5 bases and J dropped 3 bases, with 23 bases sitting between them. Germline assignment: CDR1 LNHDA and CDR2 SQIVND (reference sequence). The length of the CDR3 is 18 residues. Here the CDR3 reads CASSSRGGQGRDNQPQHF. CDR3 coding DNA: TGTGCCAGTAGTTCCCGCGGGGGCCAAGGGAGAGACAATCAGCCCCAGCATTTT.

The V and J genes are TRBV24-1 and TRBJ2-3; TRBD2 matches at 9 bases. CDR1 and CDR2 from the germline V gene are KGHDR and SFDVKD. The CDR3 is 15 residues long. The V and J ends lost 9 bases and 1 base, in that order; junction bases with no gene match: 7. The CDR3 bases are TGTGCCACCGGGGAAAAGCGGGGGGGCACAGATACGCAGTATTTT. It encodes CATGEKRGGTDTQYF.

The chain links TRBV2 to TRBJ1-6, with a possible D match to TRBD1 (5 bases). CDR3 length: 18 amino acids. Germline CDR1 and CDR2: SNHLY and FYNNEI. With 4 bases removed from V and 10 bases from J, the gap between germline ends came to 26 bases. The CDR3 spells CASSAPRQQGNLRSPLHF. As DNA, the CDR3 is TGTGCCAGCAGTGCTCCGCGGCAGCAGGGCAATTTAAGATCACCCCTCCACTTT.

This clone was found once. The V call is TRBV6-1, the J call TRBJ1-5; D perhaps matches TRBD1 (5 bases). The CDR3 is 17 amino acids. Trimming pared 1 base from V and 3 bases from J, leaving 16 bases between. Germline V gives CDR1 MNHNS, CDR2 SASEGT. The CDR3 reads CASSEDPPARANQPQHF. CDR3 nucleotides: TGTGCCAGCAGTGAAGACCCACCGGCCAGGGCCAATCAGCCCCAGCATTTT.

The CDR3: CASSLTITTGGFHEQYF. The CDR3 nucleotides read TGTGCCAGTAGCCTGACCATCACGACAGGGGGTTTTCACGAGCAGTACTTC. V gene TRBV19 combines with J gene TRBJ2-7, with 9 bases matching TRBD1. The V gene end was trimmed by 6 bases and the J gene end by 5 bases; junction bases not matched to a gene: 17. CDR3 length equals 17 residues. Germline CDR1 is LNHDA and CDR2 is SQIVND (reference sequence).

V and J are TRBV5-5 and TRBJ2-1; D may be TRBD2 (5 bases). Germline V CDR1 and CDR2: SGHKS, YYEKEE (reference sequence). V was clipped by 3 bases and J by 12 bases, with 16 bases between them. CDR3 length: 13 amino acids. This chain's CDR3 is CASSSMVRVGQFF. The CDR3, as DNA: TGTGCCAGCAGCTCAATGGTGCGGGTGGGGCAGTTCTTC. Full variable domain (rest looked up from reference TRBV5-5 and TRBJ2-1): DAGVTQSPTHLIKTRGQQVTLRCSPISGHKSVSWYQQVLGQGPQFIFQYYEKEERGRGNFPDRFSARQFPNYSSELNVNALLLGDSALYLCASSSMVRVGQFFGPGTRLTVL.

The J gene is TRBJ2-7, the V gene TRBV7-2, with D hard to call. The CDR3 is 15 amino acids. Trimming cost V 1 base and J 6 bases, with 16 bases left between them. Germline CDR1 reads SGHTA; CDR2 reads FQGNSA. The CDR3: CASSLGLREVGEQYF. DNA for the CDR3: TGTGCCAGCAGCTTAGGTCTGAGAGAGGTGGGCGAGCAGTACTTC.

The chain joins TRBV2 to TRBJ2-2; possible D gene TRBD2, 7 bases. V was cut by 10 bases and J by 3 bases, with 18 bases left in between. The CDR3 is made up of 15 amino acids. Germline loops: CDR1 SNHLY, CDR2 FYNNEI. Written as DNA, the CDR3 is TGTGCCAAGGGGGGGATCCCCGGAGACACCGGGGAGCTGTTTTTT. This translates into CAKGGIPGDTGELFF.

The rearrangement joins TRBV7-8 to TRBJ2-7; D uncertain. Germline V gene lookup returns CDR1 SGHVS and CDR2 FQNEAQ. The CDR3 extends over 12 amino acids. Trimming shortened V by 2 bases and J by 5 bases, and 7 bases separated the two germline ends. The CDR3 sequence: CASSLFGDEQYF. CDR3 DNA: TGTGCCAGCAGCTTATTCGGAGACGAGCAGTACTTC.

The chain joins TRBV4-1 to TRBJ1-5, with D unresolved. V was cut by 0 bases and J by 6 bases, with 12 bases left in between. The CDR3 consists of 15 residues. Germline lookup yields CDR1 MGHRA and CDR2 YSYEKL. The DNA of the CDR3 is TGCGCCAGCAGCCAAGAGGAGGCCGGGCCTCAGCCCCAGCATTTT. Its translation is CASSQEEAGPQPQHF.